This T cell receptor (beta chain) was sequenced in a study of T cell clonality in common variable immunodeficiency. This clone came up a few times. The read is 3 residues too short to cover the CDR3 end, so that end is filled in from the germline J gene. Measured with immunoSEQ multiplex PCR; TCRdb has only the in-frame clones, and not every one. The record shows approximately 46,000 clones for this sample, with no singletons present. The CDR3 is 15 amino acids. CDR1 is LNHDA and CDR2 is SQIVND in the germline V gene (reference sequence). The V and J genes are TRBV19 and TRBJ1-2, with 7 bases fitting TRBD1. The sequencing input was peripheral blood mononuclear cells. The receptor's source is a person aged 18 to 70 in good health. The CDR3 loop is CASSIGLGRDSGYTF. The sequenced CDR3 bases are TGTGCCAGTAGTATAGGGTTGGGCCGGGACAGCGGT.